Presented here are 2 T cell receptor beta chains from one specimen sequenced in a study of shared clonotypes between healthy human individuals. TCRdb's copy holds only in-frame clones and misses some; the assay was immunoSEQ multiplex PCR. This table has fewer than 850,000 clones, roughly 88% appearing once. The sample comprised memory CD8+ T cells from PBMCs. Subset of the sample: CD45RO+ cells pooled with CCR7-negative TemRA cells. The receptors shown here come from a man between 18 and 35 years old in good health. Some clones in this sample may be carry-over from other donors' samples.

This clone was seen only a few times. The chain uses TRBV10-1 and TRBJ1-5; D might be TRBD1 (6 bases). With 2 bases removed from V and 7 bases from J, the gap between germline ends came to 15 bases. The CDR3 runs 15 residues. Germline V lookup: CDR1 WNHNN, CDR2 SYGVQD (reference sequence). As DNA, the CDR3 is TGCGCCAGCAGTGAGAAAGGGGGGTGGCGACAGCCCCAGCATTTT. Translating it yields CASSEKGGWRQPQHF.

This sequence joins TRBV5-6 and TRBJ2-6; D remains ambiguous. Trimming shortened V by 0 bases and J by 12 bases, and 7 bases separated the two germline ends. There are 12 residues in the CDR3. Germline V gene data show CDR1 as SGHDT and CDR2 as YYEEEE. The CDR3 region has the DNA TGTGCCAGCAGCTTGGGGGCTGCCGTCCTGACTTTC. Protein product: CASSLGAAVLTF.